The clone carrying this T cell receptor beta chain was found many times. Its matching antigen is unknown. The CDR3 covers 14 residues. The V gene's germline CDR1 is SQVTM and CDR2 ANQGSEA. V shed 8 bases and J 2 bases; nucleotides not matched to a gene: 9. The record originates from a study of identical twins. Findings of the study overall: A lower insertion count was a feature of abundant cord blood beta clonotypes, with no such feature in memory repertoires.

A single record per CDR3 protein comes from TCRdb applying MiXCR to the 5' RACE reads. Altogether 200,000 to 250,000 distinct CDR3 sequences are present, 6% to 9% being singletons, with the ten largest covering about 1.9%. The same sample was also used in a study of yellow fever vaccine responses in identical twins.

The TCR was taken from a woman under 30 in good health. Sequences were obtained from memory (CD45RO+) T cells sorted from blood. The chain links TRBV29-1 to TRBJ2-3, with 8 nucleotides matching TRBD2. This CDR3 reads CSTSGRGNTDTQYF. The CDR3 DNA reads as TGCAGCACCTCCGGGAGGGGCAACACAGATACGCAGTATTTT.